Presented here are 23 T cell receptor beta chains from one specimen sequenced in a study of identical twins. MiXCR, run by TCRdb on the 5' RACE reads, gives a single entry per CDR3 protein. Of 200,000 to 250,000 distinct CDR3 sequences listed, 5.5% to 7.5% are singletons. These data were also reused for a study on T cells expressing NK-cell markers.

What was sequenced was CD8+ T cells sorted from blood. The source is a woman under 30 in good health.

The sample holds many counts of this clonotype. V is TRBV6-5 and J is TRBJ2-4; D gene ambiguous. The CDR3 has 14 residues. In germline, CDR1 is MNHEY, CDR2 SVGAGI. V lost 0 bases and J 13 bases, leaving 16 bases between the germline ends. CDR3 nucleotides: TGTGCCAGCAGTTACTCGATACTTTCCAGATCCCAGTACTTC. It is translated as CASSYSILSRSQYF.

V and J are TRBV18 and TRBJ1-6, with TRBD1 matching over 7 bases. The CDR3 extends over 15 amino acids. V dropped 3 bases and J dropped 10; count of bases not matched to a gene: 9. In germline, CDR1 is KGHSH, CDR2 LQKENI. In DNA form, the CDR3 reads TGTGCCAGCTCACCGTTCGACAGGGATTTCTCACCCCTCCACTTT. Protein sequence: CASSPFDRDFSPLHF.

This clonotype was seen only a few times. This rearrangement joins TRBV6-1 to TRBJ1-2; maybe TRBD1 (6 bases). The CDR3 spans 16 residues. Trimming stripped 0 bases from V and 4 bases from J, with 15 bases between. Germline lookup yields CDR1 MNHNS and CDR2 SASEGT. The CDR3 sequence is CASSEAIISGAYGYTF. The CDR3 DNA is TGTGCCAGCAGTGAAGCAATAATATCAGGGGCCTATGGCTACACCTTC.

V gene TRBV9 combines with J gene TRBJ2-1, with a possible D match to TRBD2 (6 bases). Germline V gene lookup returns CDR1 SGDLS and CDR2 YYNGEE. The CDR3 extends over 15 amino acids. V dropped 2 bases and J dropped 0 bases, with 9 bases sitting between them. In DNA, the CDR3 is TGTGCCAGCAGCGTGACTAGGGGCTCCTACAATGAGCAGTTCTTC. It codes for CASSVTRGSYNEQFF.

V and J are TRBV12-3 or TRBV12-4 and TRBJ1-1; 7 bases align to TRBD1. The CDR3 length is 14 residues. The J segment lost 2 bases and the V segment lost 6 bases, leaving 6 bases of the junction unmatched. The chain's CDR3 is CASRRDSLNTEAFF. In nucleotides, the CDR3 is TGTGCCAGCAGGAGGGACAGCCTCAACACTGAAGCTTTCTTT.

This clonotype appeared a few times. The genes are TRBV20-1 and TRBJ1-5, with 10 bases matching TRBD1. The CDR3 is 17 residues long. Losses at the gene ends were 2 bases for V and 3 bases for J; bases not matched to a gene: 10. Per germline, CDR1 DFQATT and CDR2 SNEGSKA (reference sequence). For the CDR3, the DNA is TGCAGTGCTAGACCGTCCCGGGACAGGGGTGACAATCAGCCCCAGCATTTT. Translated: CSARPSRDRGDNQPQHF.

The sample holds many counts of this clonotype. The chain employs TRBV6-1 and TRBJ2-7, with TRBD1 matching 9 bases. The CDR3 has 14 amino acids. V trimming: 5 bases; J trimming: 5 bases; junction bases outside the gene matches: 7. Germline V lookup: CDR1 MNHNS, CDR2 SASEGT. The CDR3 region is CASSTGQGRNEQYF. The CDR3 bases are TGTGCCAGCAGTACCGGACAGGGGAGGAACGAGCAGTACTTC.

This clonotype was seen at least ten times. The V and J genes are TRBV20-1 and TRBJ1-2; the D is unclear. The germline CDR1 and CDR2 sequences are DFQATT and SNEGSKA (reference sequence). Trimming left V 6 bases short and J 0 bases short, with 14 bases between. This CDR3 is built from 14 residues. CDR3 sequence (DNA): TGCAGTGCGAGGAGGCGATATTCTAACTATGGCTACACCTTC. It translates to CSARRRYSNYGYTF.

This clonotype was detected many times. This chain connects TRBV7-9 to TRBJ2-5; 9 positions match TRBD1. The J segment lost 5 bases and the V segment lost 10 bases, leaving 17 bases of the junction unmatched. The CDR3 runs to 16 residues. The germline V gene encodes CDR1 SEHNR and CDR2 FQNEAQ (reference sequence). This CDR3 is CAITSDRGPGGETQYF. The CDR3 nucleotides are TGTGCCATTACGTCGGACAGGGGTCCCGGGGGGGAGACCCAGTACTTC.

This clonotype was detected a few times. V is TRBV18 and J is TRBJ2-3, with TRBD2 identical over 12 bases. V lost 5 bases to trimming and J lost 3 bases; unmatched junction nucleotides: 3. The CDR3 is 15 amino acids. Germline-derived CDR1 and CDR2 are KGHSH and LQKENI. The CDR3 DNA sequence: TGTGCCAGCTCAACTAGCGGGGGGAGGACAGATACGCAGTATTTT. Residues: CASSTSGGRTDTQYF. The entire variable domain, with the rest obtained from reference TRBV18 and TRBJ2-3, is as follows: NAGVMQNPRHLVRRRGQEARLRCSPMKGHSHVYWYRQLPEEGLKFMVYLQKENIIDESGMPKERFSAEFPKEGPSILRIQQVVRGDSAAYFCASSTSGGRTDTQYFGPGTRLTVL.

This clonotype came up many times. The CDR3 coding sequence is TGTGCCAGCAGTTTAGGTTGGATATTGACTAGCGGCCACAATGAGCAGTTCTTC. Translating it yields CASSLGWILTSGHNEQFF. The V and J genes are TRBV12-3 or TRBV12-4 and TRBJ2-1, with 9 bases that match TRBD2. This CDR3 region has 18 residues. The V and J ends lost 1 base and 5 bases, in that order; junction bases with no gene match: 12.

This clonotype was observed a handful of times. This chain's CDR3 is CASTPVKNLMANYGYTF. CDR3 sequence (DNA): TGTGCCAGCACTCCTGTAAAGAACCTTATGGCTAACTATGGCTACACCTTC. The chain recombines TRBV6-1 with TRBJ1-2; D is ambiguous. Per germline, CDR1 MNHNS and CDR2 SASEGT. This CDR3 comprises 17 residues. The germline V and J ends were trimmed by 7 bases and 0 bases, with 21 bases remaining between them.

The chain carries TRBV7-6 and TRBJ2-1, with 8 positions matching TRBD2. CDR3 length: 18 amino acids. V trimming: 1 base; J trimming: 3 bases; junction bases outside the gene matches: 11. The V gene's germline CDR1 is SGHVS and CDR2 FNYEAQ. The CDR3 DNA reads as TGTGCCAGCAGCTTAGTGAGGGGGGTAGCGGGAAGCTACAATGAGCAGTTCTTC. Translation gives CASSLVRGVAGSYNEQFF.

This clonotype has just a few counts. CDR3 DNA: TGTGCCAGCAGCCTGGGACAGGATAAGGAAAAACTGTTTTTT. Its protein is CASSLGQDKEKLFF. J is TRBJ1-4 and V is TRBV11-2, with 8 bases lining up with TRBD1. This CDR3 is 14 amino acids long. The germline V gene has CDR1 SGHAT and CDR2 FQNNGV. The V segment lost 5 bases and the J segment 8 bases; nucleotides outside the gene matches: 7.

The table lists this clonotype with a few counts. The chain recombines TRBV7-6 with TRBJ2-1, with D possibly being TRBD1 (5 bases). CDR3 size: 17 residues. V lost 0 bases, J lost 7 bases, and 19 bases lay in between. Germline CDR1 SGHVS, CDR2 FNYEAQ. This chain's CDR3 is CASSLAPGGRVGNEQFF. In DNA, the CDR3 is TGTGCCAGCAGCTTAGCTCCGGGCGGCAGGGTTGGAAATGAGCAGTTCTTC.

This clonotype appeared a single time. CDR3 nucleotide sequence: TGCGCCAGCAGCCAGGGGGTGGCGGGGGGGTACAATGAGCAGTTCTTC. Translation gives CASSQGVAGGYNEQFF. The V and J genes are TRBV4-1 and TRBJ2-1, with 9 bases identical to TRBD2. Unmatched junction bases numbered 7, after V lost 3 bases and J lost 4 bases. Germline V gives CDR1 MGHRA, CDR2 YSYEKL. The CDR3 totals 16 residues.

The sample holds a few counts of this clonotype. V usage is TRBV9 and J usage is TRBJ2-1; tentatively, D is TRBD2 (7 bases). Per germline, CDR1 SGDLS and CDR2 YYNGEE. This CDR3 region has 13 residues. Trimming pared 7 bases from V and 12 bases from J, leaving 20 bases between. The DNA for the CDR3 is TGTGCCAGCGGGGGGGCTGGTCCCGGAGGGCAGTTCTTC. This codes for CASGGAGPGGQFF.

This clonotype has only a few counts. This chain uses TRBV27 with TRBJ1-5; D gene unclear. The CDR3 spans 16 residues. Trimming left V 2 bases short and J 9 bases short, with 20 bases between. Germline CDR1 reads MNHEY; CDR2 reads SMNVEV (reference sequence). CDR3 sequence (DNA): TGTGCCAGCAGTTTAACGGCAGGACCTCGAGGTCGGCCCCAGCATTTT. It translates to CASSLTAGPRGRPQHF.

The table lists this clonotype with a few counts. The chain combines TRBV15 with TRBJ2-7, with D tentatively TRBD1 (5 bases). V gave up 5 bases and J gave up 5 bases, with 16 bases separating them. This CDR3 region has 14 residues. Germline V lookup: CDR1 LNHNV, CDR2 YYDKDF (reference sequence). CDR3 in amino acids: CATSGNGRGNEQYF. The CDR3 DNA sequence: TGTGCCACCAGCGGGAACGGAAGGGGAAACGAGCAGTACTTC.

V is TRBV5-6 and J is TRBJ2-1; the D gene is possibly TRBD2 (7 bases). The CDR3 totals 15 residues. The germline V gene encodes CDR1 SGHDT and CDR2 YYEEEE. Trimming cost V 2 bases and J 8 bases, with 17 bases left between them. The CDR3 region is CASSLNGGASDEQFF. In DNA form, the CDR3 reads TGTGCCAGCAGCTTAAATGGGGGGGCGTCGGATGAGCAGTTCTTC.

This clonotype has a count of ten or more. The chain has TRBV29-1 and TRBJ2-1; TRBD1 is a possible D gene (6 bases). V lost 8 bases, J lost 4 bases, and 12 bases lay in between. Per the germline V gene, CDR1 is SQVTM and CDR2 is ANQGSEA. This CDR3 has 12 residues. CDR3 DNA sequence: TGCAGCTCCGGACAGCTGTACAATGAGCAGTTCTTC. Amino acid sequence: CSSGQLYNEQFF.

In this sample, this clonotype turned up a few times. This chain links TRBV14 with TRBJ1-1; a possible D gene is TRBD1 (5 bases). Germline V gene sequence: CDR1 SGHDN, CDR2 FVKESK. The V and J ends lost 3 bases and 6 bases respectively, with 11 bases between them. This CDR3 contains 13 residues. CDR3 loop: CASSQAGASEAFF. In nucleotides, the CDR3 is TGTGCCAGCAGCCAGGCTGGGGCATCTGAAGCTTTCTTT. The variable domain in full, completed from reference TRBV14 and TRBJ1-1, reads EAGVTQFPSHSVIEKGQTVTLRCDPISGHDNLYWYRRVMGKEIKFLLHFVKESKQDESGMPNNRFLAERTGGTYSTLKVQPAELEDSGVYFCASSQAGASEAFFGQGTRLTVV.

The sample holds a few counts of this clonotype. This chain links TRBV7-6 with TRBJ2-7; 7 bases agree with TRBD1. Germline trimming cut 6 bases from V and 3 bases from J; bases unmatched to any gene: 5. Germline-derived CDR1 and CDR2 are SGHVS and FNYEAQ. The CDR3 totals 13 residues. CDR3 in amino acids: CASRARDSYEQYF. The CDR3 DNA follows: TGTGCCAGCAGAGCCAGGGACAGCTACGAGCAGTACTTC.